These 13 T cell receptor beta chains were all obtained from the same sample, sequenced in a study of cytomegalovirus exposure and HLA in healthy donors. Use of 60 Vbeta and 13 Jbeta primers characterized the PCR. Libraries were prepared by immunoSEQ multiplex PCR; TCRdb keeps only in-frame clonotypes and omits some of them. The data contain 150,000 or so clones, approximately 80% of them seen just once; the ten biggest clones take up 13%. Sample: PBMCs. The receptors shown here come from a man in his thirties or forties in good health and CMV-seropositive.

The rearrangement links TRBV19 to TRBJ2-6, with 9 bases aligning to TRBD1. This CDR3 comprises 16 residues. Germline CDR1 is LNHDA and CDR2 is SQIVND (reference sequence). With V trimmed by 6 bases and J by 1 base, 4 bases remained unmatched. DNA of the CDR3: TGTGCCAGTAGGAAACAGGGGGCGTCTGGGGCCAACGTCCTGACTTTC. Its protein is CASRKQGASGANVLTF.

This clone occurred once. Compared with germline, one end of the junction differs, possibly owing to a read error. The chain combines TRBV11-1 with TRBJ2-4; maybe TRBD1 (6 bases). Germline V gives CDR1 SGHAT, CDR2 FQDESV (reference sequence). This CDR3 has 16 amino acids. In DNA form, the CDR3 reads TGTGCCAGCAGCCTCGGACAGAAAGGTGGCAAAAACACTCAGTACTTC. Translated: CASSLGQKGGKNTQYF.

V is TRBV9 and J is TRBJ1-2, with 8 bases that match TRBD1. J gave up 4 bases and V 3 bases, and 8 bases lay outside the gene matches. This CDR3 comprises 15 residues. Germline values: CDR1 SGDLS, CDR2 YYNGEE. The CDR3 loop reads CASSADRGFGYGYTF. CDR3 nucleotides: TGTGCCAGCAGCGCCGACAGGGGTTTCGGCTATGGCTACACCTTC.

The chain recombines TRBV14 with TRBJ1-2, with 7 bases aligning to TRBD1. The CDR3 is made up of 15 amino acids. V lost 3 bases, J lost 0 bases, and 4 bases stayed unmatched. Germline V gene lookup returns CDR1 SGHDN and CDR2 FVKESK. CDR3 loop: CASSQTGRTNYGYTF. The DNA for the CDR3 is TGTGCCAGCAGCCAGACAGGGAGGACTAACTATGGCTACACCTTC. The variable domain in full, with the rest retrieved from reference TRBV14 and TRBJ1-2, is EAGVTQFPSHSVIEKGQTVTLRCDPISGHDNLYWYRRVMGKEIKFLLHFVKESKQDESGMPNNRFLAERTGGTYSTLKVQPAELEDSGVYFCASSQTGRTNYGYTFGSGTRLTVV.

This clone was observed a single time. The rearrangement joins TRBV5-1 to TRBJ2-1; 10 bases are shared with TRBD2. V was pared by 6 bases and J by 3 bases, with 9 bases of the junction left unmatched. The germline gives CDR1 SGHRS, CDR2 YFSETQ. The CDR3 covers 16 residues. CDR3 sequence: CASTRDEREGYNEQFF. The CDR3 coding sequence is TGCGCCAGCACCCGAGACGAGCGGGAGGGCTACAATGAGCAGTTCTTC.

This sequence joins TRBV9 and TRBJ2-6, with 8 bases matching TRBD1. CDR3 length equals 17 residues. Germline V gives CDR1 SGDLS, CDR2 YYNGEE. Trimming cost V 3 bases and J 2 bases; bases outside gene matches: 7. This chain's CDR3 is CASSDRTGQTGANVLTF. DNA of the CDR3: TGTGCCAGCAGCGACCGGACAGGGCAGACTGGGGCCAACGTCCTGACTTTC.

The V and J genes are TRBV5-1 and TRBJ2-5; TRBD1 matches at 9 bases. CDR3 size: 15 residues. The J segment lost 4 bases and the V segment lost 1 base, leaving 5 bases of the junction unmatched. CDR1 and CDR2 from the germline V gene are SGHRS and YFSETQ. Here the CDR3 DNA reads TGCGCCAGCAGCTTGTTGGGACAGGGAGTAGAGACCCAGTACTTC. Its translation is CASSLLGQGVETQYF.

V gene TRBV7-3 combines with J gene TRBJ2-1; possible D gene TRBD1, 7 bases. The CDR3 consists of 18 residues. From germline, CDR1 is SGHTA and CDR2 FQGTGA. V was trimmed by 0 bases and J by 1 base, leaving 16 bases between them. The CDR3 is CASSLTGGGGNSYNEQFF. The CDR3 DNA reads as TGTGCCAGCAGCTTAACCGGAGGAGGGGGCAATTCCTACAATGAGCAGTTCTTC.

The chain carries TRBV4-2 and TRBJ2-2; 12 bases are shared with TRBD2. The V segment lost 1 base and the J segment 4 bases; nucleotides outside the gene matches: 1. The V gene's germline CDR1 is LGHNA and CDR2 YNFKEQ. The CDR3 is 16 residues long. The CDR3 reads CASSQGLAGATGELFF. In DNA form, the CDR3 reads TGTGCCAGCAGCCAAGGACTAGCGGGAGCCACCGGGGAGCTGTTTTTT.

The gene calls are TRBV2 and TRBJ2-1, with a tentative D call TRBD1 (6 bases). V lost 5 bases and J lost 7, with 9 bases in between. The germline gives CDR1 SNHLY, CDR2 FYNNEI. CDR3 length: 12 residues. The CDR3 loop reads CASSPTGNEQFF. The CDR3 coding sequence is TGTGCCAGCAGTCCTACAGGGAATGAGCAGTTCTTC.

This chain joins TRBV7-2 and TRBJ2-7; TRBD2 aligns across 12 bases. Germline V gene sequence: CDR1 SGHTA, CDR2 FQGNSA. The V gene end was trimmed by 7 bases and the J gene end by 5 bases; junction bases not matched to a gene: 3. The CDR3 is 13 residues long. CDR3 protein: CASTTSGRNEQYF. The CDR3 DNA follows: TGTGCCAGCACTACTAGCGGGAGGAACGAGCAGTACTTC.

J is TRBJ2-3 and V is TRBV27; TRBD2 is a possible D gene (6 bases). CDR3 length: 14 amino acids. Germline loops: CDR1 MNHEY, CDR2 SMNVEV (reference sequence). Trimming stripped 5 bases from V and 4 bases from J, with 13 bases between. The CDR3 DNA sequence: TGTGCCAGCAGTCCACAAATAGCGGCAGATACGCAGTATTTT. Amino acids: CASSPQIAADTQYF.

V and J are TRBV12-5 and TRBJ2-2, with 8 nucleotides matching TRBD2. Germline-derived CDR1 and CDR2 are LGHNT and FRNRAP. The V segment lost 9 bases and the J segment 3 bases; nucleotides outside the gene matches: 6. CDR3 length: 14 residues. CDR3 sequence reads: CASSSAGDTGELFF. The DNA of the CDR3 is TGTGCTAGCAGTTCAGCGGGGGACACCGGGGAGCTGTTTTTT.